The present TCR beta chain was sequenced within a study of T-cell memory formation after mild COVID-19. Whole-study results and caveats: Day 15 to 85 contractors were CD4/CD8 balanced; later expanders leaned CD4+. Cross-reactive memory seemingly joined, as some responding clones were found in pre-infection memory.

In this sample, this clonotype turned up a few times. Its antigen is undetermined. One entry per CDR3 protein, called by TCRdb with MiXCR from the 5' RACE reads. The repertoire holds about 400,000 distinct CDR3 sequences, with about 15% as singletons. CDR3 size: 14 residues. The ends lost 2 bases at V and 7 bases at J; junction bases unmatched: 6. Germline V CDR1 and CDR2: SGDLS, YYNGEE. The clonotype was recovered from a man between 18 and 35 years old who had mild COVID-19 (a few samples of this study predate the infection). Cell type and time point are not known. The chain has TRBV9 and TRBJ2-1, with TRBD2 matching 7 bases. Sequencing was done on a sample of PBMCs or a T cell subset sorted from them (not recorded which). The CDR3 region is CASSVATSINEQFF. The CDR3 DNA follows: TGTGCCAGCAGCGTGGCGACTAGCATTAATGAGCAGTTCTTC.